A single sample is the source of the 27 T cell receptor beta chains below, sequenced in a study of CD8 T cells in Susac syndrome. Reverse transcription of roughly 0.5 to 1 ug RNA was performed with random hexamers. TCRdb passed the immunoSEQ multiplex PCR reads through MiXCR, listing each CDR3 protein once. Among 180,000 or so distinct CDR3 sequences listed, about 94% were seen once. Material: CD4+ T cells from PBMCs. The receptors were gathered from a human donor in good health.

The chain carries TRBV18 and TRBJ2-7; D is unresolved. The CDR3 has 14 residues. CDR1 is KGHSH, CDR2 LQKENI, per germline. Trimming cost V 2 bases and J 5 bases, with 13 bases left between them. The DNA of the CDR3 is TGTGCCAGCTCACCATCCCAGGCCGTTAACGAGCAGTACTTC. Translation: CASSPSQAVNEQYF. Variable domain in full (rest from reference TRBV18 and TRBJ2-7): NAGVMQNPRHLVRRRGQEARLRCSPMKGHSHVYWYRQLPEEGLKFMVYLQKENIIDESGMPKERFSAEFPKEGPSILRIQQVVRGDSAAYFCASSPSQAVNEQYFGPGTRLTVT.

This clonotype occurred once. The rearrangement links TRBV9 to TRBJ2-7, with TRBD1 matching over 7 bases. This CDR3 is 14 amino acids long. Germline CDR1 reads SGDLS; CDR2 reads YYNGEE. V trimming: 0 bases; J trimming: 6 bases; junction bases outside the gene matches: 6. The CDR3, as DNA: TGTGCCAGCAGCGTAGGGGTAGGGGGCGGCGAGCAGTACTTC. Encoded protein: CASSVGVGGGEQYF.

The CDR3 DNA reads TGTGCCAGCAGCCCCTCAGGGCGGGTCAATGAGCAGTTCTTC. Its protein product is CASSPSGRVNEQFF. The J gene is TRBJ2-1, the V gene TRBV4-2; either TRBD1 or TRBD2 may supply D (5 bases each). The CDR3 totals 14 residues. Germline V lookup: CDR1 LGHNA, CDR2 YNFKEQ. Trimming cost V 4 bases and J 6 bases, with 13 bases left between them.

V usage is TRBV20-1 and J usage is TRBJ2-7, with no clear D. There are 14 residues in the CDR3. CDR1 DFQATT and CDR2 SNEGSKA come from the germline V gene (reference sequence). Trimming pared 5 bases from V and 1 base from J, leaving 15 bases between. CDR3 DNA: TGCAGTGCTCACGGCCTTGGTTCTTCCTACGAGCAGTACTTC. Translated, it gives CSAHGLGSSYEQYF.

The chain combines TRBV5-4 with TRBJ2-5, with 11 bases that match TRBD2. This CDR3 comprises 16 residues. V was pared by 2 bases and J by 2 bases, with 5 bases of the junction left unmatched. Germline V gene sequence: CDR1 SGHNT, CDR2 YYREEE (reference sequence). The CDR3 region is CASSLLAGEPQETQYF. CDR3 DNA: TGTGCCAGCAGCTTACTAGCGGGGGAACCTCAAGAGACCCAGTACTTC.

The rearrangement uses TRBV4-3 and TRBJ1-2; unclear D gene. From germline, CDR1 is LGHNA and CDR2 YSLEER. The CDR3 contains 16 residues. Deletions cut 0 bases from V and 6 bases from J, with 17 bases between. This CDR3 is CASSQDQSAYGHGYTF. The DNA of the CDR3 is TGCGCCAGCAGCCAAGATCAGTCAGCATATGGGCATGGCTACACCTTC.

The chain joins TRBV6-6 to TRBJ1-2; the D gene is possibly TRBD1 (5 bases). The CDR3 length is 12 residues. V was clipped by 5 bases and J by 8 bases, with 12 bases between them. Germline CDR1 is MNHNY and CDR2 is SVGAGI (reference sequence). This CDR3 reads CASSPGKEGYTF. DNA of the CDR3: TGTGCCAGCAGTCCAGGGAAAGAGGGCTACACCTTC.

This chain uses TRBV25-1 with TRBJ1-6; D is ambiguous. V lost 3 bases and J lost 8, with 14 bases in between. The germline V gene has CDR1 MGHDK and CDR2 SYGVNS. The CDR3 is made up of 15 amino acids. CDR3 nucleotide sequence: TGTGCCAGCAGTGACACAAGCCTCATTGATTCACCCCTCCACTTT. Residues: CASSDTSLIDSPLHF.

This chain uses TRBV5-1 with TRBJ2-3, with D unresolved. V dropped 6 bases and J dropped 4 bases, with 15 bases sitting between them. Germline lookup yields CDR1 SGHRS and CDR2 YFSETQ. CDR3 length: 14 residues. The CDR3 DNA sequence: TGCGCCAGCACATTGGCGAGACTCTCAGATACGCAGTATTTT. The encoded protein is CASTLARLSDTQYF.

V and J are TRBV20-1 and TRBJ2-1; TRBD2 matches 7 bases. The ends lost 5 bases at V and 5 bases at J; junction bases unmatched: 12. The CDR3 contains 15 residues. Germline loops: CDR1 DFQATT, CDR2 SNEGSKA (reference sequence). CDR3: CSAPRSGDSNNEQFF. DNA of the CDR3: TGCAGTGCTCCCCGGAGCGGGGATTCAAACAATGAGCAGTTCTTC.

The chain combines TRBV20-1 with TRBJ2-1; 10 bases are shared with TRBD1. CDR3 length equals 18 residues. CDR1 and CDR2 (germline): DFQATT, SNEGSKA (reference sequence). V dropped 0 bases and J dropped 6; count of bases not matched to a gene: 14. The CDR3 sequence is CSARDRARTGGFGNEQFF. CDR3 in DNA: TGCAGTGCTAGAGATCGGGCCCGGACAGGGGGTTTTGGCAATGAGCAGTTCTTC.

The rearrangement joins TRBV9 to TRBJ2-6; D call uncertain. CDR1 SGDLS and CDR2 YYNGEE come from the germline V gene. The V end was cut by 1 base, the J end by 2 bases, with 7 bases between. The CDR3 runs 15 residues. The CDR3 coding sequence is TGTGCCAGCAGCGTAAGAGGAGCTGGGGCCAACGTCCTGACTTTC. Translating it yields CASSVRGAGANVLTF.

The rearrangement links TRBV20-1 to TRBJ1-5, with 8 bases lining up with TRBD1. The CDR3 totals 13 residues. The V and J ends lost 5 bases and 5 bases, in that order; junction bases with no gene match: 5. From germline, CDR1 is DFQATT and CDR2 SNEGSKA (reference sequence). CDR3 DNA: TGCAGTGCTGGTGGACAGGGCCATCAGCCCCAGCATTTT. It is translated as CSAGGQGHQPQHF.

A note on this clonotype: The CDR3 carries no conserved terminal phenylalanine or tryptophan, so it likely arises from a read error. The V and J genes are TRBV29-1 and TRBJ2-3; unclear D gene. Germline loops: CDR1 SQVTM, CDR2 ANQGSEA. Trimming removed 4 bases at V and 5 bases at J, with 4 bases between. The length of the CDR3 is 10 residues. In DNA form, the CDR3 reads TGCAGCGTTGGAGAAGATACGCAGTATTCT. It encodes CSVGEDTQYS.

The V gene is TRBV20-1, the J gene TRBJ1-1; D is unresolved. This CDR3 has 13 residues. Per the germline V gene, CDR1 is DFQATT and CDR2 is SNEGSKA (reference sequence). The ends were cut back, 6 bases at V and 1 base at J, with 12 bases in the middle. CDR3 DNA sequence: TGCAGTGCGGTTGTGGGCCCGAACACTGAAGCTTTCTTT. This sequence encodes CSAVVGPNTEAFF.

This clonotype was detected only once. The gene calls are TRBV27 and TRBJ2-7; no clear D gene. The CDR3 runs 13 residues. Between the trimmed V and J ends, which lost 8 bases and 12 bases, there was a span of 23 bases. Germline CDR1 MNHEY, CDR2 SMNVEV (reference sequence). The CDR3 protein is CASEFGYLISRYF. The CDR3 DNA is TGTGCCAGCGAATTCGGGTATCTCATATCGCGGTACTTC.

The chain couples TRBV29-1 to TRBJ2-1, with D possibly being TRBD1 (8 bases). The CDR3 is 15 amino acids. V lost 6 bases to trimming and J lost 3 bases, with 18 bases between them. The V gene's germline CDR1 is SQVTM and CDR2 ANQGSEA. Here the CDR3 DNA reads TGCAGCGTCCGCGGGGGACAGGAGATCTACAATGAGCAGTTCTTC. It is translated as CSVRGGQEIYNEQFF.

The chain links TRBV20-1 to TRBJ2-1; 10 bases fit TRBD2. Germline V gene sequence: CDR1 DFQATT, CDR2 SNEGSKA (reference sequence). Unmatched junction bases numbered 6, after V lost 5 bases and J lost 2 bases. The CDR3 spans 15 residues. The CDR3 region is CSARKLAGTYNEQFF. The CDR3 bases are TGCAGTGCTCGCAAACTAGCGGGGACCTACAATGAGCAGTTCTTC.

The rearrangement links TRBV20-1 to TRBJ2-5, with D possibly TRBD2 on 7 matching bases. Germline V CDR1 and CDR2: DFQATT, SNEGSKA (reference sequence). The ends were cut back, 6 bases at V and 5 bases at J, with 16 bases in the middle. The CDR3 runs to 13 residues. CDR3 in DNA: TGCAGTGCGCCTGAGGGGGGGCGGGAGACCCAGTACTTC. Translated: CSAPEGGRETQYF.

The chain uses TRBV28 and TRBJ2-5, with D uncertain. The CDR3 has 13 residues. Trimming shortened V by 1 base and J by 4 bases, and 7 bases separated the two germline ends. Germline V lookup: CDR1 MDHEN, CDR2 SYDVKM. In nucleotides, the CDR3 is TGTGCCAGCAGTTTATTTAGAATAGAGACCCAGTACTTC. Translating gives CASSLFRIETQYF.

The chain uses TRBV20-1 and TRBJ1-4; tentative D call: TRBD1 (5 bases). The CDR3 is 11 amino acids. V lost 6 bases, J lost 7 bases, and 9 bases lay in between. The germline CDR1 and CDR2 sequences are DFQATT and SNEGSKA (reference sequence). Here the CDR3 reads CSASRVEKLFF. In nucleotides, the CDR3 is TGCAGTGCGAGCAGGGTTGAAAAACTGTTTTTT.

The chain is built from TRBV29-1 and TRBJ1-1, with D uncertain. Germline CDR1 SQVTM, CDR2 ANQGSEA. V lost 6 bases and J 3 bases, leaving 17 bases between the germline ends. This CDR3 spans 14 amino acids. The CDR3 loop is CSVEVRKEDTEAFF. Here the CDR3 DNA reads TGCAGCGTCGAGGTTCGGAAAGAAGACACTGAAGCTTTCTTT.

The CDR3 spells CSASTGGSNQPQHF. CDR3 nucleotide sequence: TGCAGTGCTTCCACAGGGGGGAGCAATCAGCCCCAGCATTTT. The V gene is TRBV20-1, the J gene TRBJ1-5, with 8 bases lining up with TRBD1. Unmatched junction bases numbered 4, after V lost 5 bases and J lost 1 base. The CDR3 spans 14 residues. Germline CDR1 is DFQATT and CDR2 is SNEGSKA (reference sequence).

The chain employs TRBV6-2 or TRBV6-3 and TRBJ2-3; D perhaps matches TRBD2 (5 bases). The length of the CDR3 is 12 residues. Germline values: CDR1 MNHEY, CDR2 SVGEGT. V dropped 8 bases and J dropped 4 bases, with 10 bases sitting between them. DNA for the CDR3: TGTGCCAGCGGACTTGGTCCAGATACGCAGTATTTT. Amino acids: CASGLGPDTQYF.

The chain couples TRBV29-1 to TRBJ2-7; 8 bases are shared with TRBD2. The length of the CDR3 is 12 residues. The germline V gene has CDR1 SQVTM and CDR2 ANQGSEA. V lost 6 bases and J lost 5; bases outside the gene matches: 6. The CDR3 DNA reads TGCAGCGTCGGCGTCGGGAGGGACGAGCAGTACTTC. This sequence encodes CSVGVGRDEQYF.

The rearrangement links TRBV12-3 or TRBV12-4 to TRBJ2-1, with unresolved D. The CDR3 consists of 11 residues. Trimming pared 8 bases from V and 4 bases from J, leaving 6 bases between. CDR3 sequence reads: CASRRYNEQFF. The CDR3 DNA reads as TGTGCCAGCCGACGTTACAATGAGCAGTTCTTC.

V usage is TRBV18 and J usage is TRBJ1-2; D uncertain. V was trimmed by 0 bases and J by 4 bases, leaving 9 bases between them. CDR1 is KGHSH, CDR2 LQKENI, per germline. The length of the CDR3 is 14 residues. CDR3 residues: CASSPPMLSYGYTF. Here the CDR3 DNA reads TGTGCCAGCTCACCACCCATGCTCAGCTATGGCTACACCTTC.